This TCR beta chain comes out of a study of identical twins. MiXCR, applied by TCRdb to the 5' RACE reads, yields one record per CDR3 protein. This repertoire shows about 240,000 distinct CDR3 sequences, more than 9% found once; its top ten account for approximately 11%. Per germline, CDR1 LGHDT and CDR2 YNNKEL (reference sequence). CDR3 size: 12 residues. V dropped 2 bases and J dropped 3 bases, with 4 bases sitting between them. This clonotype was seen ten or more times. Sequencing was performed on memory T cells sorted from blood. The clonotype originates from a man in his forties or fifties in good health. The V call is TRBV3-1, the J call TRBJ2-5; D remains ambiguous. The CDR3 nucleotides read TGTGCCAGCAGCCAATTTGAAGAGACCCAGTACTTC. Amino acids: CASSQFEETQYF.